This TCR beta chain was observed in a study of OX40 agonist ivuxolimab in advanced cancers. Study-wide background: Enrollees could have had prior anti-PD-1, anti-PD-L1 or anti-CTLA-4 therapy, which roughly 40% had received.

Profiling relied on immunoSEQ multiplex PCR, and the TCRdb table lists in-frame clones only, not all of them. The sample contains roughly 63,000 clones, 89% of which appear only once. The junction had 14 bases not matched to a gene; V was cut back by 2 bases and J by 4 bases. The CDR3 spans 18 residues. Germline CDR1 is LNHNV and CDR2 is YYDKDF (reference sequence). This sequence originates from an adult with an advanced solid tumor such as melanoma, head and neck, liver or kidney cancer. The sample consisted of CD4+ or CD8+ T cells sorted from blood, taken in a trial of the OX40 agonist ivuxolimab. V is TRBV15 and J is TRBJ2-1, with 7 bases matching TRBD1. The CDR3 loop reads CATSRSHPGQLAYNEQFF. The DNA of the CDR3 is TGTGCCACCAGCAGATCTCATCCGGGACAGCTAGCTTACAATGAGCAGTTCTTC.